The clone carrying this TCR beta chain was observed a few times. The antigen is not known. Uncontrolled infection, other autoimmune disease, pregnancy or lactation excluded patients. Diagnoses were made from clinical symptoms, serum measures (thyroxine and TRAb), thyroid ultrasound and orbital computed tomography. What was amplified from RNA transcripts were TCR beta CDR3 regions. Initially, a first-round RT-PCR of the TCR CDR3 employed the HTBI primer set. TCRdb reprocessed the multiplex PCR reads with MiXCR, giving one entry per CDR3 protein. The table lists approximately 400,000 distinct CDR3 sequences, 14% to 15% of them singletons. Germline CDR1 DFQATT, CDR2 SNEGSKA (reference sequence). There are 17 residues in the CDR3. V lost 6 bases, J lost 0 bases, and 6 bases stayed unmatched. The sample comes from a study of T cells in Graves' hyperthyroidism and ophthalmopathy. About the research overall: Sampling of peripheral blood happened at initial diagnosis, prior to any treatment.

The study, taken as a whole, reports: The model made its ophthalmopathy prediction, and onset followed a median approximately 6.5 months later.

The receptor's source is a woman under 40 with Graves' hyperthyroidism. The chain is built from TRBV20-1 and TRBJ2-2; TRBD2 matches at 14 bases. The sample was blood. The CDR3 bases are TGCAGTGCATCCGGGACTAGCGGGAGAGCGAACACCGGGGAGCTGTTTTTT. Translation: CSASGTSGRANTGELFF.